Ten or more counts support the clone carrying this T cell receptor beta chain. Its cognate antigen is unknown. TCRdb reprocessed the 5' RACE reads with MiXCR, giving one entry per CDR3 protein. This table has 34,000 or so distinct CDR3 sequences, about 10% appearing once. The data were obtained in a study of early T cells in non-severe SARS-CoV-2 infection. Study in general: From unsorted whole blood, bulk RNA was sequenced, and the chains remained unpaired. Overall study results and limits: CD4 and private specificities were missed by VDJdb matching, which favored anti-spike CD8 responses.

J was trimmed by 1 base and V by 4 bases; bases with no gene match: 4. CDR3 size: 15 residues. CDR1 is SGHTA and CDR2 is FQGNSA in the germline V gene. Sequenced material: whole blood. The TCR comes from an adult who was a healthcare worker with PCR-confirmed SARS-CoV-2 infection or an uninfected control (not recorded which). The V gene is TRBV7-2, the J gene TRBJ1-2; 9 bases map to TRBD1. The DNA for the CDR3 is TGTGCCAGCAGCTGGGGACAGGGAAGTAACTATGGCTACACCTTC. Translated, it gives CASSWGQGSNYGYTF.